Following are 23 T cell receptor beta chains from one sample sequenced in a study of CD8+ T cells in alopecia areata. In each case, RNA was isolated and then reverse transcribed into cDNA as the sequencing template. The method was immunoSEQ multiplex PCR; TCRdb's version includes in-frame clones alone and lacks a portion of them. The data contain 110,000 to 150,000 clones, approximately 50% of them singletons. The specimen comprised CD4+ T cells sorted from blood, sampled at week 0. Every receptor here comes from a human donor with alopecia areata.

The chain carries TRBV30 and TRBJ1-4; D is perhaps TRBD1 (6 bases). Trimming took off 6 bases at V and 0 bases at J, with 11 bases between the two ends. The CDR3 length is 14 residues. CDR1 is GTSNPN, CDR2 SVGIG, per germline (reference sequence). Here the CDR3 reads CACDRPPTNEKLFF. The CDR3 DNA reads TGTGCCTGCGACAGGCCCCCAACTAATGAAAAACTGTTTTTT. The complete variable domain, with remaining parts taken from reference TRBV30 and TRBJ1-4, reads SQTIHQWPATLVQPVGSPLSLECTVEGTSNPNLYWYRQAAGRGLQLLFYSVGIGQISSEVPQNLSASRPQDRQFILSSKKLLLSDSGFYLCACDRPPTNEKLFFGSGTQLSVL.

V gene TRBV29-1 combines with J gene TRBJ2-3; no reliable D call. The CDR3 covers 14 residues. Trimming pared 5 bases from V and 0 bases from J, leaving 12 bases between. Germline V lookup: CDR1 SQVTM, CDR2 ANQGSEA. The CDR3 DNA sequence: TGCAGCGTTTCACCTTCAACTAGCACAGATACGCAGTATTTT. This sequence encodes CSVSPSTSTDTQYF.

This clone was picked up a small number of times. The genes are TRBV7-8 and TRBJ1-1; 7 bases match TRBD1. The CDR3 runs to 15 residues. V was pared by 5 bases and J by 0 bases, with 6 bases of the junction left unmatched. Germline loops: CDR1 SGHVS, CDR2 FQNEAQ. CDR3 sequence: CASSLGDSLNTEAFF. CDR3 sequence (DNA): TGTGCCAGCAGCCTGGGGGACAGCTTGAACACTGAAGCTTTCTTT.

The chain employs TRBV29-1 and TRBJ1-2; 10 bases are shared with TRBD1. Germline V gene data show CDR1 as SQVTM and CDR2 as ANQGSEA. The CDR3 extends over 14 amino acids. V lost 5 bases to trimming and J lost 4 bases; unmatched junction nucleotides: 7. CDR3 protein: CSVKTGGDIYGYTF. The CDR3 coding sequence is TGCAGCGTTAAGACAGGGGGCGACATCTATGGCTACACCTTC. Full variable domain (remainder filled in from reference TRBV29-1 and TRBJ1-2): SAVISQKPSRDICQRGTSLTIQCQVDSQVTMMFWYRQQPGQSLTLIATANQGSEATYESGFVIDKFPISRPNLTFSTLTVSNMSPEDSSIYLCSVKTGGDIYGYTFGSGTRLTVV.

This chain uses TRBV30 with TRBJ1-5; maybe TRBD1 (5 bases). Germline V gives CDR1 GTSNPN, CDR2 SVGIG (reference sequence). This CDR3 contains 13 residues. Trimming cost V 3 bases and J 7 bases, with 13 bases left between them. The CDR3 bases are TGTGCCTGGAGCAGGGAGGTTGACCAGCCCCAGCATTTT. Its translation: CAWSREVDQPQHF.

In this sample, this clone turned up a few times. The rearrangement links TRBV7-2 to TRBJ2-1; 8 bases agree with TRBD1. CDR1 is SGHTA, CDR2 FQGNSA, per germline. V shed 5 bases, J shed 8 bases, and the junction held 14 bases outside the gene matches. The CDR3 spans 16 residues. The DNA for the CDR3 is TGTGCCAGCAGCAGACAGGGGATGGGTACAAATCATGAGCAGTTCTTC. It encodes CASSRQGMGTNHEQFF.

This clone was seen only once. V gene TRBV7-8 combines with J gene TRBJ1-1, with D perhaps TRBD1 (6 bases). The CDR3 has 15 amino acids. Germline V gives CDR1 SGHVS, CDR2 FQNEAQ. V shed 1 base and J shed 4 bases, with 13 bases lying between them. The CDR3 reads CASSLDGGQGTEAFF. The CDR3 region has the DNA TGTGCCAGCAGCTTAGATGGGGGGCAGGGCACTGAAGCTTTCTTT.

V usage is TRBV25-1 and J usage is TRBJ2-5; D uncertain. From germline, CDR1 is MGHDK and CDR2 SYGVNS. V was trimmed by 0 bases and J by 5 bases, leaving 10 bases between them. The CDR3 sequence is 14 residues long. The CDR3 nucleotides are TGTGCCAGCAGTGAATATCGGGCGCGGGAGACCCAGTACTTC. Translated, it gives CASSEYRARETQYF.

The gene calls are TRBV6-5 and TRBJ2-7; unclear D gene. The V end was cut by 0 bases, the J end by 2 bases, with 5 bases between. This CDR3 has 13 residues. The germline CDR1 and CDR2 sequences are MNHEY and SVGAGI. Here the CDR3 reads CASSYSGPYEQYF. The CDR3 DNA follows: TGTGCCAGCAGTTACTCCGGACCCTACGAGCAGTACTTC.

This sequence joins TRBV7-2 and TRBJ2-6; 7 positions agree with TRBD1. This CDR3 spans 15 amino acids. Per germline, CDR1 SGHTA and CDR2 FQGNSA. Trimming at V came to 3 bases and at J to 2 bases, leaving 1 base not matched to a gene. This CDR3 is CASSFQGAGANVLTF. The CDR3 DNA reads as TGTGCCAGCAGCTTTCAGGGGGCTGGGGCCAACGTCCTGACTTTC. Full variable domain (rest looked up from reference TRBV7-2 and TRBJ2-6): GAGVSQSPSNKVTEKGKDVELRCDPISGHTALYWYRQSLGQGLEFLIYFQGNSAPDKSGLPSDRFSAERTGGSVSTLTIQRTQQEDSAVYLCASSFQGAGANVLTFGAGSRLTVL.

The rearrangement links TRBV2 to TRBJ1-5; D remains ambiguous. The ends were cut back, 2 bases at V and 3 bases at J, with 8 bases in the middle. Germline V CDR1 and CDR2: SNHLY, FYNNEI. The CDR3 runs to 14 residues. DNA for the CDR3: TGTGCCAGCAGTGAATGGACGGCCAATCAGCCCCAGCATTTT. Residues: CASSEWTANQPQHF.

The chain is built from TRBV4-3 and TRBJ2-3; 10 nucleotides agree with TRBD2. The CDR3 is 15 amino acids. The germline V gene encodes CDR1 LGHNA and CDR2 YSLEER. The V gene end was trimmed by 3 bases and the J gene end by 6 bases; junction bases not matched to a gene: 6. The CDR3 sequence: CASSHGTSDGDTQYF. The CDR3 DNA follows: TGCGCCAGCAGCCATGGGACTAGCGACGGGGATACGCAGTATTTT.

The genes are TRBV30 and TRBJ2-5; 7 positions match TRBD1. V was clipped by 3 bases and J by 5 bases; unmatched bases: 6. The length of the CDR3 is 13 residues. CDR1 GTSNPN and CDR2 SVGIG come from the germline V gene (reference sequence). DNA for the CDR3: TGTGCCTGGAGGGACACAGGGGAGGAGACCCAGTACTTC. It encodes CAWRDTGEETQYF.

This clone turned up a few times. Likely a read error: the CDR3 ends without its conserved phenylalanine or tryptophan. The limits of the CDR3 on the DNA are not certain, so only TCRdb's listed CDR3 is given. The chain has TRBV30 and TRBJ1-2; the table calls TRBD1, which could not be checked here. CDR1 and CDR2 from the germline V gene are GTSNPN and SVGIG (reference sequence). The CDR3 is 9 amino acids long, termini counted. The chain's CDR3 is CAWTDREDP.

This clone has a handful of counts. The gene calls are TRBV4-3 and TRBJ2-3; 7 bases match TRBD2. Germline CDR1 and CDR2: LGHNA and YSLEER. The CDR3 runs 16 residues. After removal of 0 bases from V and 0 bases from J, the junction contained 3 bases not matched to a gene. The CDR3 reads CASSQDSRESTDTQYF. The DNA of the CDR3 is TGCGCCAGCAGCCAAGACTCGCGGGAGAGCACAGATACGCAGTATTTT.

The rearrangement joins TRBV29-1 to TRBJ1-5, with 7 positions matching TRBD1. Germline V lookup: CDR1 SQVTM, CDR2 ANQGSEA. The trim removed 5 bases at V and 1 base at J, leaving 2 bases unmatched. The CDR3 is made up of 13 amino acids. The DNA of the CDR3 is TGCAGCGTTACGACAGGGAGCAATCAGCCCCAGCATTTT. Its translation is CSVTTGSNQPQHF.

The gene calls are TRBV25-1 and TRBJ2-5, with D possibly being TRBD2 (6 bases). Germline assignment: CDR1 MGHDK and CDR2 SYGVNS. V lost 5 bases and J lost 4, with 14 bases in between. This CDR3 is 14 amino acids long. The DNA for the CDR3 is TGTGCCAGCAGTCCGCGGGACCCCCGAGAGACCCAGTACTTC. Amino acids: CASSPRDPRETQYF. The complete variable domain, with remaining parts taken from reference TRBV25-1 and TRBJ2-5, reads EADIYQTPRYLVIGTGKKITLECSQTMGHDKMYWYQQDPGMELHLIHYSYGVNSTEKGDLSSESTVSRIRTEHFPLTLESARPSHTSQYLCASSPRDPRETQYFGPGTRLLVL.

This chain connects TRBV7-2 to TRBJ2-7; D not resolved. The CDR3 extends over 14 amino acids. From germline, CDR1 is SGHTA and CDR2 FQGNSA. V lost 7 bases to trimming and J lost 0 bases, with 13 bases between them. CDR3 coding DNA: TGTGCCAGCACCGTTGGTCGAAGCTCCTACGAGCAGTACTTC. It is translated as CASTVGRSSYEQYF.

The chain uses TRBV18 and TRBJ1-5, with 10 bases matching TRBD1. Germline V gives CDR1 KGHSH, CDR2 LQKENI. V shed 2 bases, J shed 11 bases, and the junction held 12 bases outside the gene matches. The CDR3 runs to 16 residues. CDR3 amino acids: CASSPAGQGPRGAQHF. CDR3 DNA: TGTGCCAGCTCACCAGCGGGACAGGGGCCTCGAGGGGCCCAGCATTTT.

The chain carries TRBV29-1 and TRBJ1-1; the D gene is possibly TRBD1 (6 bases). Trimming took 4 bases from V and 1 from J, leaving 10 bases between them. CDR1 SQVTM and CDR2 ANQGSEA come from the germline V gene. The CDR3 totals 13 residues. CDR3 coding DNA: TGCAGCGTTGGGCGGACAGAGAACACTGAAGCTTTCTTT. Amino acids: CSVGRTENTEAFF.

The chain is built from TRBV5-4 and TRBJ2-1; 10 nucleotides align to TRBD1. Trimming cost V 4 bases and J 3 bases; bases outside gene matches: 4. Germline V gene data show CDR1 as SGHNT and CDR2 as YYREEE (reference sequence). This CDR3 region has 15 residues. This CDR3 is CASSAWTGGYNEQFF. CDR3 DNA: TGTGCCAGCAGCGCCTGGACAGGGGGCTACAATGAGCAGTTCTTC.

This chain links TRBV30 with TRBJ1-5, with D tentatively TRBD1 (6 bases). The V end was cut by 6 bases, the J end by 3 bases, with 15 bases between. Germline-derived CDR1 and CDR2 are GTSNPN and SVGIG (reference sequence). The CDR3 runs to 14 residues. This CDR3 is CACQGIVINQPQHF. The CDR3 DNA is TGTGCCTGCCAGGGGATAGTAATCAATCAGCCCCAGCATTTT.

This clone was seen only a few times. The V and J genes are TRBV5-6 and TRBJ2-1; 10 bases match TRBD2. With 1 base clipped from V and 2 bases from J, the junction kept 6 bases outside the gene matches. The CDR3 is 17 amino acids. Looked up from germline, CDR1 is SGHDT and CDR2 is YYEEEE. Here the CDR3 DNA reads TGTGCCAGCAGCTTGCGGCTAGCGGGAGTGGCCTACAATGAGCAGTTCTTC. This codes for CASSLRLAGVAYNEQFF. Combining the CDR3 with reference TRBV5-6 and TRBJ2-1 gives the whole variable domain DAGVTQSPTHLIKTRGQQVTLRCSPKSGHDTVSWYQQALGQGPQFIFQYYEEEERQRGNFPDRFSGHQFPNYSSELNVNALLLGDSALYLCASSLRLAGVAYNEQFFGPGTRLTVL.